This is a list of T cell receptor beta chains from one sample in a study of OX40 agonist ivuxolimab in advanced cancers. Assay: immunoSEQ multiplex PCR; the TCRdb copy retains only in-frame clones and omits some. Of about 87,000 clones listed, around 78% are singletons. Sequenced here: CD4+ or CD8+ T cells sorted from blood, sampled in a trial of the OX40 agonist ivuxolimab. These receptors all come from an adult with an advanced solid tumor such as melanoma, head and neck, liver or kidney cancer. CDR3s leave out the opening cysteine and the closing phenylalanine or tryptophan.

V gene: TRBV7-9; J gene: TRBJ1-2; CDR3 protein: ASSPDLLTGGNGYT
V gene: TRBV7-7; J gene: TRBJ2-2; CDR3 protein: ASSLGETNTGELF
V gene: TRBV7-2; J gene: TRBJ1-4; CDR3 protein: ASSSPTREKLF
V gene: TRBV4-3; J gene: TRBJ2-7; CDR3 protein: ASSQATRAPSGGGFTYEQY
V gene: TRBV18; J gene: TRBJ1-1; CDR3 protein: ASSPTGAAEAF
V gene: TRBV19; J gene: TRBJ2-7; CDR3 protein: ASRGFSWTGDYEQY
V gene: TRBV4-3; J gene: TRBJ1-5; CDR3 protein: ASSRDSHNQPQH
V gene: TRBV30; J gene: TRBJ2-1; CDR3 protein: AWKLGGAGKEQF
V gene: TRBV9; J gene: TRBJ2-2; CDR3 protein: ASSLPNTGELF
V gene: TRBV7-2; J gene: TRBJ1-4; CDR3 protein: ASSLVTGVNEKLF
V gene: TRBV19; J gene: TRBJ1-6; CDR3 protein: ASSIRTGDSPLH
V gene: TRBV2; J gene: TRBJ1-2; CDR3 protein: ASRVGGAVLGYT
V gene: TRBV19; J gene: TRBJ1-5; CDR3 protein: ASSTRQGRSDQPQH
V gene: TRBV19; J gene: TRBJ1-4; CDR3 protein: ASSTIGRATNEKLF
V gene: TRBV7-2; J gene: TRBJ2-5; CDR3 protein: ASSLTSGGIKTQY
V gene: TRBV6-1; J gene: TRBJ1-2; CDR3 protein: ASREQGNYGYT
V gene: TRBV14; J gene: TRBJ2-7; CDR3 protein: ASSQSALREQY
V gene: TRBV6-6; J gene: TRBJ1-5; CDR3 protein: ASSLGRLNQPQH
V gene: TRBV19; J gene: TRBJ2-2; CDR3 protein: ASSIRTGDAAGELF
V gene: TRBV6-1; J gene: TRBJ1-1; CDR3 protein: ASSKGQTHTEAF
V gene: TRBV30; J gene: TRBJ2-5; CDR3 protein: ACQTGSGEETQY
V gene: TRBV10-3; J gene: TRBJ2-3; CDR3 protein: AITRGQVTDTQY
V gene: TRBV15; J gene: TRBJ2-7; CDR3 protein: ATSRDPGGGYEQY
V gene: TRBV19; J gene: TRBJ2-5; CDR3 protein: ASKISETQY
V gene: TRBV4-3; J gene: TRBJ1-6; CDR3 protein: ASSQEDGDSPLH